Following are 21 T cell receptor beta chains from one sample sequenced in a study of blood T cell repertoires in COVID-19. The protocol was immunoSEQ multiplex PCR, while the TCRdb copy is restricted to in-frame clones and leaves out a portion. The table has 120,000 to 150,000 clones, over 75% seen once. Sequences were obtained from peripheral blood. The source of these receptors is a man younger than 35 with COVID-19, enrolled during active disease.

This clone occurred once. The genes are TRBV6-1 and TRBJ1-5; 9 positions match TRBD1. The CDR3 length is 18 residues. Trimming removed 3 bases from V and 4 bases from J; junction bases left unmatched: 13. CDR1 MNHNS and CDR2 SASEGT come from the germline V gene. The CDR3 sequence is CASSDSSLFGQGNQPQHF. Written as DNA, the CDR3 is TGTGCCAGCAGTGATTCATCTCTATTCGGACAGGGGAATCAGCCCCAGCATTTT.

V is TRBV14 and J is TRBJ2-7; possible D gene TRBD2, 5 bases. The germline CDR1 and CDR2 sequences are SGHDN and FVKESK. CDR3 length: 14 amino acids. Trimming took off 5 bases at V and 7 bases at J, with 18 bases between the two ends. The CDR3: CASSSSRGPWEQYF. The CDR3 DNA is TGTGCCAGCAGCTCCTCCCGGGGTCCTTGGGAGCAGTACTTC.

The chain is built from TRBV29-1 and TRBJ2-1; a possible D gene is TRBD1 (5 bases). Trimming left V 4 bases short and J 3 bases short, with 10 bases between. The length of the CDR3 is 13 residues. Looked up from germline, CDR1 is SQVTM and CDR2 is ANQGSEA. The CDR3 coding sequence is TGCAGCGTTGCCAAAGGGGTCTACAATGAGCAGTTCTTC. Its translation: CSVAKGVYNEQFF.

There are a few counts of this clone. The gene calls are TRBV5-1 and TRBJ1-2; perhaps TRBD1 as D (6 bases). The V gene's germline CDR1 is SGHRS and CDR2 YFSETQ. V was pared by 0 bases and J by 8 bases, with 11 bases between. The CDR3 contains 13 residues. Here the CDR3 DNA reads TGCGCCAGCAGCTTGGATATGACAGGCGGCTACACCTTC. Amino acid sequence: CASSLDMTGGYTF.

The chain recombines TRBV5-1 with TRBJ1-6; D remains ambiguous. With 2 bases removed from V and 4 bases from J, the gap between germline ends came to 7 bases. Germline V gene data show CDR1 as SGHRS and CDR2 as YFSETQ. The CDR3 consists of 14 residues. The CDR3 nucleotides are TGCGCCAGCAGCTTCGACTATTATAATTCACCCCTCCACTTT. It specifies CASSFDYYNSPLHF.

This clone was found once. The chain combines TRBV29-1 with TRBJ2-7; 7 bases map to TRBD1. The germline V gene has CDR1 SQVTM and CDR2 ANQGSEA. The length of the CDR3 is 13 residues. V gave up 4 bases and J gave up 2 bases; unmatched junction bases: 5. CDR3 amino acids: CSVGTGDAYEQYF. The CDR3, as DNA: TGCAGCGTTGGGACAGGCGACGCCTACGAGCAGTACTTC.

V and J are TRBV29-1 and TRBJ1-5; D gene uncertain. V was clipped by 4 bases and J by 3 bases, with 7 bases between them. CDR1 is SQVTM, CDR2 ANQGSEA, per germline. The CDR3 loop spans 12 amino acids. CDR3 in amino acids: CSVGAINQPQHF. The CDR3 nucleotides are TGCAGCGTTGGCGCAATCAATCAGCCCCAGCATTTT.

This clone was detected only once. This rearrangement joins TRBV19 to TRBJ1-6; a possible D gene is TRBD1 (6 bases). In germline, CDR1 is LNHDA, CDR2 SQIVND (reference sequence). The CDR3 contains 14 residues. Deletions cut 6 bases from V and 8 bases from J, with 14 bases between. The CDR3: CASRFPGADSPLHF. CDR3 bases: TGTGCCAGTAGATTCCCAGGGGCGGATTCACCCCTCCACTTT.

The V gene is TRBV21-1, the J gene TRBJ2-5; the table assigns TRBD1, which was not confirmed against the DNA. TRBV21-1 is given as a pseudogene. The CDR3 sequence is 15 residues long. In DNA, the CDR3 is TGTGCCAGCCCAGAACCAAACAGGGGCCCCAAGACCCAGTACTTC. It encodes CASPEPNRGPKTQYF.

J is TRBJ2-7 and V is TRBV6-1, with D tentatively TRBD1 (5 bases). Per germline, CDR1 MNHNS and CDR2 SASEGT. With 0 bases removed from V and 1 base from J, the gap between germline ends came to 10 bases. This CDR3 region has 15 residues. The DNA for the CDR3 is TGTGCCAGCAGTGAAGCGCAGGGTGGGTCCTACGAGCAGTACTTC. Residues: CASSEAQGGSYEQYF.

The chain is built from TRBV3-1 (or the pseudogene TRBV3-2) and TRBJ2-6, with a weak D call TRBD1 (5 bases). Germline values: CDR1 LGHDT, CDR2 YNNKEL (reference sequence). CDR3 length: 19 amino acids. V lost 4 bases and J 4 bases, leaving 23 bases between the germline ends. Here the CDR3 DNA reads TGTGCCAGCAGCCTGAAGGATCTGGTGGGGCGAGAGGGGGCCAACGTCCTGACTTTC. Translated, it gives CASSLKDLVGREGANVLTF.

This sequence joins TRBV5-8 and TRBJ1-4, with 8 bases that match TRBD1. CDR1 SGHTS and CDR2 YDEGEE come from the germline V gene. The J segment lost 7 bases and the V segment lost 5 bases, leaving 10 bases of the junction unmatched. The length of the CDR3 is 15 residues. The CDR3 DNA reads as TGTGCCAGCAGAAAAAACAGGGGGTCGGGTGAAAAACTGTTTTTT. Its translation: CASRKNRGSGEKLFF.

This chain links TRBV7-3 with TRBJ2-3, with 9 bases lining up with TRBD1. The V and J ends lost 4 bases and 10 bases, in that order; junction bases with no gene match: 12. Germline CDR1 reads SGHTA; CDR2 reads FQGTGA. The CDR3 runs 15 residues. The CDR3 DNA is TGTGCCAGCAGCTCAGAGTGGGGGACAGGGACAGCGCAGTATTTT. Residues: CASSSEWGTGTAQYF.

The J gene is TRBJ1-2, the V gene TRBV5-6, with no clear D. Trimming took off 0 bases at V and 6 bases at J, with 12 bases between the two ends. Looked up from germline, CDR1 is SGHDT and CDR2 is YYEEEE. This CDR3 has 14 residues. CDR3 residues: CASSLGAAQDGYTF. As DNA, the CDR3 is TGTGCCAGCAGCTTGGGAGCGGCCCAGGATGGCTACACCTTC.

The chain couples TRBV7-8 to TRBJ1-1; tentatively, D is TRBD1 (6 bases). Trimming took 0 bases from V and 5 from J, leaving 10 bases between them. CDR3 length equals 14 residues. Germline CDR1 reads SGHVS; CDR2 reads FQNEAQ. Written as DNA, the CDR3 is TGTGCCAGCAGCTTAGCCAGGGGCCGAACTGAAGCTTTCTTT. This sequence encodes CASSLARGRTEAFF. Combining the CDR3 with reference TRBV7-8 and TRBJ1-1 gives the whole variable domain GAGVSQSPRYKVAKRGQDVALRCDPISGHVSLFWYQQALGQGPEFLTYFQNEAQLDKSGLPSDRFFAERPEGSVSTLKIQRTQQEDSAVYLCASSLARGRTEAFFGQGTRLTVV.

The chain couples TRBV2 to TRBJ2-7, with D perhaps matching TRBD2 (7 bases). V lost 6 bases to trimming and J lost 3 bases, with 9 bases between them. CDR3 length equals 12 residues. Germline CDR1 is SNHLY and CDR2 is FYNNEI. The CDR3 sequence is CASRGGLYEQYF. As DNA, the CDR3 is TGTGCCAGCAGGGGGGGGCTCTACGAGCAGTACTTC.

This chain connects TRBV14 to TRBJ1-2, with 7 bases matching TRBD1. Germline values: CDR1 SGHDN, CDR2 FVKESK. The CDR3 loop spans 16 amino acids. Germline trimming cut 1 base from V and 8 bases from J; bases unmatched to any gene: 13. The CDR3 coding sequence is TGTGCCAGCAGCCAAGGATCAGGGGGGTCTATAAGCGGCTACACCTTC. This encodes CASSQGSGGSISGYTF.

The chain couples TRBV28 to TRBJ2-7; TRBD1 aligns across 9 bases. Germline V gene sequence: CDR1 MDHEN, CDR2 SYDVKM. After removal of 6 bases from V and 3 bases from J, the junction contained 6 bases not matched to a gene. CDR3 length: 14 amino acids. The CDR3 sequence: CASRSLDRGYEQYF. Here the CDR3 DNA reads TGTGCCAGCAGATCCCTGGACAGGGGCTACGAGCAGTACTTC.

The chain employs TRBV11-2 and TRBJ1-1; no definite D call. The CDR3 loop spans 16 amino acids. The V end was cut by 7 bases, the J end by 1 base, with 19 bases between. CDR1 and CDR2 from the germline V gene are SGHAT and FQNNGV. CDR3 sequence (DNA): TGTGCCAGCACTACTCGATCAGGTATCTGGAACACTGAAGCTTTCTTT. This codes for CASTTRSGIWNTEAFF.

The chain combines TRBV9 with TRBJ1-3; TRBD1 might be the D (6 bases). V was cut by 4 bases and J by 1 base, with 21 bases left in between. The CDR3 covers 18 residues. Germline CDR1 SGDLS, CDR2 YYNGEE. The CDR3 region has the DNA TGTGCCAGCAGCCCGGGCCCCGGACAGACGATTTCTGGAAACACCATATATTTT. Protein product: CASSPGPGQTISGNTIYF.

This chain uses TRBV9 with TRBJ2-7, with a possible D match to TRBD1 (6 bases). Trimming left V 4 bases short and J 1 base short, with 12 bases between. Germline V gene lookup returns CDR1 SGDLS and CDR2 YYNGEE. The CDR3 runs to 14 residues. The CDR3 protein is CASSPSGQSYEQYF. In DNA, the CDR3 is TGTGCCAGCAGCCCCTCAGGACAGTCCTACGAGCAGTACTTC.